Following are 8 T cell receptor beta chains from one sample sequenced in a study of blood T cells in healthy people across ages. Next came a second PCR, run for about 7 to 11 cycles, which used a sample-barcoded 5' primer along with a J-beta primer mix. TCRdb redid the calling of the 5' RACE reads with MiXCR, one entry per CDR3 protein. The repertoire holds about 290,000 distinct CDR3 sequences, with roughly 26% as singletons. Sequences were obtained from blood. The source of these receptors is a woman between 65 and 79 years old in good health.

The V call is TRBV28, the J call TRBJ2-5, with 9 nucleotides matching TRBD1. The DNA matches TRBJ2-7 better at its end, which makes the J call doubtful. The CDR3 loop spans 14 amino acids. From germline, CDR1 is MDHEN and CDR2 SYDVKM. CDR3 nucleotide sequence: TGTGCCAGCAGTTTACTCGGGACAGGGCACGAGCAGTACTTC. Protein sequence: CASSLLGTGHEQYF.

This clonotype was observed a few times. The CDR3 nucleotides are TGCAGTGCCATGCGGTTAGATGAGCAGTTCTTC. Translating gives CSAMRLDEQFF. V and J are TRBV20-1 and TRBJ2-1, with D hard to call. There are 11 residues in the CDR3. The V end was cut by 6 bases, the J end by 8 bases, with 11 bases between. Germline CDR1 and CDR2: DFQATT and SNEGSKA (reference sequence).

The chain has TRBV10-3 and TRBJ2-5, with D possibly being TRBD1 or TRBD2 (6 bases each). Germline V lookup: CDR1 ENHRY, CDR2 SYGVKD. There are 14 residues in the CDR3. V lost 5 bases to trimming and J lost 1 base, with 11 bases between them. The CDR3 reads CAISQGGTQETQYF. The CDR3 nucleotides are TGTGCCATCAGTCAAGGGGGGACCCAAGAGACCCAGTACTTC.

This chain uses TRBV7-9 with TRBJ2-5, with 7 bases identical to TRBD2. The length of the CDR3 is 16 residues. The germline gives CDR1 SEHNR, CDR2 FQNEAQ (reference sequence). With V trimmed by 5 bases and J by 2 bases, 11 bases remained unmatched. The CDR3 DNA sequence: TGTGCCAGCAGCCGCCCCGTCACGGGGGGACAAGAGACCCAGTACTTC. Translating it yields CASSRPVTGGQETQYF.

The chain joins TRBV7-2 to TRBJ1-5, with D possibly TRBD1 on 6 matching bases. V was shortened by 5 bases and J by 3 bases, with 14 bases between the two germline ends. The CDR3 sequence is 15 residues long. Germline loops: CDR1 SGHTA, CDR2 FQGNSA. The CDR3, as DNA: TGTGCCAGCAGCCCAGCCAGGGGTTTCAATCAGCCCCAGCATTTT. Translating it yields CASSPARGFNQPQHF.

This clonotype has only one observation. V and J are TRBV20-1 and TRBJ2-1; TRBD1 matches 7 bases. CDR1 is DFQATT, CDR2 SNEGSKA, per germline (reference sequence). This CDR3 comprises 15 residues. After removal of 4 bases from V and 2 bases from J, the junction contained 8 bases not matched to a gene. CDR3 coding DNA: TGCAGTGCTAAACCCTGGACAGGAGCCTACAATGAGCAGTTCTTC. Translation: CSAKPWTGAYNEQFF.

This clonotype has at least ten counts. The chain links TRBV5-1 to TRBJ1-1; D not resolved. V gave up 5 bases and J gave up 0 bases, with 8 bases separating them. The CDR3 length is 13 residues. Germline CDR1 SGHRS, CDR2 YFSETQ. This chain's CDR3 is CASRQEMNTEAFF. CDR3 sequence (DNA): TGCGCCAGCAGGCAAGAGATGAACACTGAAGCTTTCTTT.

The V gene is TRBV5-6, the J gene TRBJ1-5; no clear D gene. The germline V gene encodes CDR1 SGHDT and CDR2 YYEEEE. The CDR3 contains 14 residues. Trimming cost V 1 base and J 10 bases, with 15 bases left between them. This CDR3 reads CASSLLSARGPQHF. CDR3 nucleotide sequence: TGTGCCAGCAGCTTGTTGTCAGCCCGCGGACCCCAGCATTTT.